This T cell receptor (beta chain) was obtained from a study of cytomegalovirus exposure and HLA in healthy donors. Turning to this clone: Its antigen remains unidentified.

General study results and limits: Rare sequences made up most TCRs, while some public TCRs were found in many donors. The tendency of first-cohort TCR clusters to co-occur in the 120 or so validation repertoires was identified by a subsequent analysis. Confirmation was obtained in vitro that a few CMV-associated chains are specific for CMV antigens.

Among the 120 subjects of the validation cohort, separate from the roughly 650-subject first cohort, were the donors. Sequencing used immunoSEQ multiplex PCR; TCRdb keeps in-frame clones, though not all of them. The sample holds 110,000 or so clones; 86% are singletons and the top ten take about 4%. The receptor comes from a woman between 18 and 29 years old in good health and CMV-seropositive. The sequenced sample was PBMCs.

The CDR3 DNA reads as TGCGCCAGCAGCCAAGAGGGGGGGGGACAGGGGCCTCGAAGAGGCTATGGCTACACCTTC. Protein product: CASSQEGGGQGPRRGYGYTF. The chain links TRBV4-1 to TRBJ1-2, with 10 bases aligning to TRBD1. Germline V gives CDR1 MGHRA, CDR2 YSYEKL. The CDR3 runs 20 residues. The junction had 17 bases not matched to a gene; V was cut back by 0 bases and J by 4 bases.